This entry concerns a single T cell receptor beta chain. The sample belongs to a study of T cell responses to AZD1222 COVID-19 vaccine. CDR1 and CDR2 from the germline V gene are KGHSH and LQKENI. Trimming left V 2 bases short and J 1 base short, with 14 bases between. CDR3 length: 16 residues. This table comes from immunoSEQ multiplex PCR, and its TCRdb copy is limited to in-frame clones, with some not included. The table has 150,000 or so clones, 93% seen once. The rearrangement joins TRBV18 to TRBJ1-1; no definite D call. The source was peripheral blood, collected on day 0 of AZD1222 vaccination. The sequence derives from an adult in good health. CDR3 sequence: CASSPSRLQRNTEAFF. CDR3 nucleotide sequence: TGTGCCAGCTCACCATCCCGCCTACAACGGAACACTGAAGCTTTCTTT.